This entry features one T cell receptor beta chain sequence. The CDR3 loop spans 13 amino acids. V dropped 4 bases and J dropped 2 bases, with 9 bases sitting between them. Germline loops: CDR1 SGHRS, CDR2 YFSETQ. This specimen comes from a study of blood T cell repertoires in COVID-19. The table came from immunoSEQ multiplex PCR; TCRdb's copy has only in-frame clones and leaves some out. Among 55,000 to 65,000 clones listed, around 87% were seen once. This chain links TRBV5-1 with TRBJ1-2; no definite D call. Material: peripheral blood. The clonotype comes from a man aged 55 to 69 with active or convalescent COVID-19. The CDR3 sequence is CASSQAGNYGYTF. The CDR3 DNA reads TGCGCCAGCAGCCAGGCTGGCAACTATGGCTACACCTTC.